This entry is about one T cell receptor (beta chain). This entry belongs to a study of blood T cell repertoires in COVID-19. The CDR3 length is 14 residues. Trimming took 3 bases from V and 6 from J, leaving 16 bases between them. Germline V CDR1 and CDR2: SGHNT, YYREEE (reference sequence). The repertoire was sequenced with immunoSEQ multiplex PCR; TCRdb's copy has only in-frame clones and lacks some. Of fewer than 95,000 clones listed, around 90% were seen once; the top ten hold around 14%. Sequenced sample: peripheral blood. The rearrangement joins TRBV5-4 to TRBJ2-7, with a possible D match to TRBD1 (5 bases). This clonotype was obtained from a male donor with acute or convalescent COVID-19. For the CDR3, the DNA is TGTGCCAGCAGCTCCACAGGTCCTCCCGCCGAGCAGTACTTC. Translating it yields CASSSTGPPAEQYF.